This T cell receptor beta chain was obtained from a study of OX40 agonist ivuxolimab in advanced cancers. Background on the study: The study treated patients with ivuxolimab, an agonistic anti-OX40 (CD134) antibody. Earlier anti-PD-1, anti-PD-L1 or anti-CTLA-4 therapy was permitted; around 40% had received some. Study-level points and caveats: Compared with CD4+, CD8+ T cells on average had more expanded clones.

The data were produced by immunoSEQ multiplex PCR, yet TCRdb's version contains in-frame clones alone and is incomplete. The table records some 45,000 clones, around nine tenths of them present only once. Comments on this clone: Antigen specificity is unknown.

Samples of blood were obtained at baseline, on cycle 4 day 1, and on cycle 7 day 1. The CDR3 length is 12 residues. Trimming shortened V by 0 bases and J by 6 bases, and 2 bases separated the two germline ends. Germline V gene data show CDR1 as MNHEY and CDR2 as SVGAGI. This sequence was found in an adult with an advanced solid tumor such as melanoma, head and neck, liver or kidney cancer. This sequence joins TRBV6-5 and TRBJ2-2; unclear D gene. The sample consisted of CD4+ or CD8+ T cells sorted from blood, taken in a trial of the OX40 agonist ivuxolimab. CDR3 sequence (DNA): TGTGCCAGCAGTTACTCGGCCGGGGAGCTGTTTTTT. Translating gives CASSYSAGELFF.